This T cell receptor beta chain was obtained from a study of identical twins. General study findings and limits: Twins shared beta out-of-frame sequences in excess, but this excess was weaker. Conclusions rested on cross-sectional statistics rather than following the same donors. Abundant beta clonotypes from cord blood bore fewer insertions; memory repertoires lacked this pattern.

This clonotype was counted at least ten times. Antigen: not known. The cDNA had a unique molecular identifier and a template-switch universal primer site. Each CDR3 protein is one row after TCRdb ran MiXCR on the 5' RACE reads. This table holds around 340,000 distinct CDR3 sequences, roughly 9% found once. V was trimmed by 1 base and J by 7 bases, leaving 9 bases between them. In germline, CDR1 is SGHDT, CDR2 YYEEEE. This CDR3 is 13 amino acids long. The material sequenced was naive T cells sorted from blood. The rearrangement joins TRBV5-6 to TRBJ1-5; D uncertain. The TCR sequence derives from a woman aged 45-65 years in good health. CDR3 sequence: CASSLWTVQPQHF. The CDR3 DNA reads TGTGCCAGCAGCTTGTGGACTGTGCAGCCCCAGCATTTT.